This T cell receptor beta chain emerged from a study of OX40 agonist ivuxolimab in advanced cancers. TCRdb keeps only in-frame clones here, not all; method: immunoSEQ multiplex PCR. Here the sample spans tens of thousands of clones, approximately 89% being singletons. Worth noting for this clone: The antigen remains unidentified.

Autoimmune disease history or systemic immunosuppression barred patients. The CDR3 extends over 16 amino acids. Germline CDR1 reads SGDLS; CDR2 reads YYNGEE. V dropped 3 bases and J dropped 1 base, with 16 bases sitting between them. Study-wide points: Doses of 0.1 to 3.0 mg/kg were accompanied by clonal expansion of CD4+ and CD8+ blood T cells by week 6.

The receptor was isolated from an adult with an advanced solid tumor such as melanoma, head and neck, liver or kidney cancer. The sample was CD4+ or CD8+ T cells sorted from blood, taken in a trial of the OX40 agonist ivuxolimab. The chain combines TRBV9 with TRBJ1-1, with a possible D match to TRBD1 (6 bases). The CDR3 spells CASSARGGQGNTEAFF. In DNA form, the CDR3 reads TGTGCCAGCAGCGCCAGAGGGGGACAAGGGAACACTGAAGCTTTCTTT.